One T cell receptor (beta chain) is described in this entry. This sample was included in a study of T cells after yellow fever vaccination. The CDR3 is made up of 16 amino acids. Per germline, CDR1 DFQATT and CDR2 SNEGSKA (reference sequence). V trimming: 5 bases; J trimming: 4 bases; junction bases outside the gene matches: 12. Each CDR3 protein gets one entry after TCRdb re-called the 5' RACE reads with MiXCR. Of around 320,000 distinct CDR3 sequences listed, roughly 4.3% are singletons. The source was PBMCs, collected 15 days after the yellow fever booster vaccination. This receptor was taken from a young man who received the YFV17D yellow fever vaccine. This rearrangement joins TRBV20-1 to TRBJ2-5, with 11 bases identical to TRBD1. The CDR3 reads CSAARTGGVLIETQYF. For the CDR3, the DNA is TGCAGTGCTGCCCGGACAGGGGGCGTGTTGATAGAGACCCAGTACTTC.